This T cell receptor (beta chain) derives from a study of metastatic and nonmetastatic thyroid tumors (dated by TCRdb to between 2020 and 2021). Broadly, across the study: Repertoires were compared across peripheral blood and tumor or nodule tissue samples from malignant and benign thyroid patients. What the authors observed across the whole study: In both blood and tumor samples, TCR beta diversity was reported to be significantly higher in malignant tumors than in benign nodules.

From the germline V gene, CDR1 is SGHDT and CDR2 is YYEEEE. Including cysteine and phenylalanine, the CDR3 has 13 amino acids. Left in the record is the CDR3 DNA by itself, 39 bases read in frame from the first base. The germline V end is reduced by 8 bases and the J end by 8 bases; junction bases left unmatched: 7. None of the patients had been given any treatment before thyroid surgery. Using T-cell receptor beta sequencing, the researchers looked back retrospectively at clinical samples from patients, gathered between about 2011 and 2018. Library method: PCR. The data were produced on an Illumina HiSeq 4000. High-throughput sequencing was used to profile the CDR3 region of the TCR beta-chain in every patient. Turning to the authors' computational methods: The researchers built a classifier to tell apart papillary thyroid cancer patients with distant metastasis, based on CDR3 differences among clinicopathological groups. The Shannon index was used to measure repertoire diversity, and the Morisita-Horn index was used to measure how similar tumor and blood repertoires were. TCRdb reworked the public reads: Q25 trimming with fastp, MiXCR clone assembly, productive beta chains retained. The V and J calls follow TCRdb's processing rather than the paper's. The sample yields some 21,000 clones; 18% were counted once. The top ten hold about 21% of the sample.

Many counts were recorded for this clone. Its antigen remains unidentified. There are no base qualities to consult, and no much larger clone falls within one base. The sample taken for sequencing was blood. The sequence derives from a male donor with papillary thyroid cancer or a benign thyroid nodule (not recorded which). Some clones in this sample may be carry-over from other donors' samples. The chain uses TRBV5-6 and TRBJ1-6; 7 bases in between match TRBD1. The DNA is as follows: TGTGCCAGTAACCGGGACAGCGATTCACCCCTCCACTTT. Its coded protein is CASNRDSDSPLHF.